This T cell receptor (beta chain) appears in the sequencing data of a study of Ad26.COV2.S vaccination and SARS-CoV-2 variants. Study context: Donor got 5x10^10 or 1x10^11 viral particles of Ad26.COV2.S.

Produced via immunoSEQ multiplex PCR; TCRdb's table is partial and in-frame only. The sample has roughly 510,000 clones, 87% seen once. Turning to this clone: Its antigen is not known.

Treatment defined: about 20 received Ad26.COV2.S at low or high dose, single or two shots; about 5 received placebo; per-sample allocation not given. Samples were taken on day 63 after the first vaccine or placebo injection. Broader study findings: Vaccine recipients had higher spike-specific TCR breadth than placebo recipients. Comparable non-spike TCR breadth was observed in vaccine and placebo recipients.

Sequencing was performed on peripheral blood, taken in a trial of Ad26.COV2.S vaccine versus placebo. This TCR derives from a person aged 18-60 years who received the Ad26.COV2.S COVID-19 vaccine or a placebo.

The CDR3 is CASSLVTMNTEAFF. As DNA, the CDR3 is TGTGCCAGCAGTTTAGTCACTATGAACACTGAAGCTTTCTTT. The chain couples TRBV28 to TRBJ1-1; D ambiguous. This CDR3 comprises 14 residues. V lost 2 bases, J lost 0 bases, and 7 bases lay in between. From germline, CDR1 is MDHEN and CDR2 SYDVKM.